This T cell receptor beta chain was sequenced for a study of STAT5B mutations in CD4+ large granular lymphocyte leukemia. General observations from the study: Patient CD4-sorted repertoires looked more clonal than healthy CD4+ repertoires, even without putative leukemic clones.

With respect to this clone: Its antigen is as yet unknown.

Sequencing was performed with immunoSEQ multiplex PCR; in TCRdb, only in-frame clones are kept and a portion is missing. The table records roughly 48,000 clones, 60% to 75% of them present only once. CDR3 size: 11 residues. Germline V gives CDR1 DFQATT, CDR2 SNEGSKA (reference sequence). V lost 3 bases and J 2 bases, leaving 3 bases between the germline ends. The clonotype originates from a human donor in good health. Sequences were obtained from CD4+ T cells from blood buffy coats. The chain recombines TRBV20-1 with TRBJ2-3; D gene uncertain. The CDR3 loop reads CSASPTDTQYF. The CDR3 bases are TGCAGTGCTAGCCCCACAGATACGCAGTATTTT.